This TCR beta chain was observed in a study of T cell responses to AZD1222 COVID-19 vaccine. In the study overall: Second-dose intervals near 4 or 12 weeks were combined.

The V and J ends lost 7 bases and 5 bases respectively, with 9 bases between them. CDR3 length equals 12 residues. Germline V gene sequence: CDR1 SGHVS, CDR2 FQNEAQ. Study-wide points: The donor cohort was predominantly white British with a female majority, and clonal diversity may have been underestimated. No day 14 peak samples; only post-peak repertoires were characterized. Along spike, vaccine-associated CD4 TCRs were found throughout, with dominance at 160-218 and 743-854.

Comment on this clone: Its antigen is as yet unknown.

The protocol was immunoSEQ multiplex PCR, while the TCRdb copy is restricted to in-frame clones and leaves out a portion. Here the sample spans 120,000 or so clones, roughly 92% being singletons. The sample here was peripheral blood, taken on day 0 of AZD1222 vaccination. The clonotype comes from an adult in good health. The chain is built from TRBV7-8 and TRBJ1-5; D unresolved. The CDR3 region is CASTNSDQPQHF. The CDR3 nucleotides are TGTGCCAGCACCAACAGCGATCAGCCCCAGCATTTT.